The rows below give T cell receptor beta chains drawn from one sample of a study of cytomegalovirus exposure and HLA in healthy donors. Generated by immunoSEQ multiplex PCR, the TCRdb table keeps only in-frame clones and is missing some. The sample lists roughly 140,000 clones; 70% to 90% were seen once. The sample consisted of PBMCs. The receptors were sampled from a woman younger than 30 in good health and CMV-seropositive. Each CDR3 is given with its conserved first and last residue. D genes are given only for firm matches. Clone size is shown for a subset of rows, as once, few, many or a class of expanded clone.

.,TRBJ1-1,TRBV18,once,CASSQQGLNTEAFF,TGTGCCAGCTCACAACAGGGATTGAACACTGAAGCTTTCTTT
.,TRBJ1-2,TRBV10-2,.,CASSDRYYYGYTF,TGCGCCAGCAGTGACAGATATTACTATGGCTACACCTTC
.,TRBJ2-7,TRBV7-2,once,CASSPNPYEQYF,TGTGCCAGCAGCCCAAATCCCTACGAGCAGTACTTC
TRBD1,TRBJ2-7,TRBV5-1,.,CASSFGTGVSEQYF,TGCGCCAGCAGCTTTGGGACAGGGGTTAGCGAGCAGTACTTC
TRBD1,TRBJ1-2,TRBV2,few,CASSEAARGHGYTF,TGTGCCAGCAGTGAAGCGGCCAGGGGGCATGGCTACACCTTC
.,TRBJ1-5,TRBV6-5,.,CASSPGQVSNQPQHF,TGTGCCAGCAGCCCCGGCCAGGTTAGCAATCAGCCCCAGCATTTT
TRBD1,TRBJ1-2,TRBV4-1,.,CASSSPPGQGVANYGYTF,TGCGCCAGCAGCTCACCGCCGGGACAGGGGGTAGCTAACTATGGCTACACCTTC
.,TRBJ1-2,TRBV28,.,CAIAGPDYGYTF,TGTGCCATTGCGGGGCCAGATTATGGCTACACCTTC
TRBD2,TRBJ2-1,TRBV30,.,CAWSELAGLYNEQFF,TGTGCCTGGAGCGAACTAGCGGGGCTATACAATGAGCAGTTCTTC
.,TRBJ1-5,TRBV6-1,.,CASIPTQSNQPQHF,TGTGCCAGCATCCCAACCCAGAGCAATCAGCCCCAGCATTTT
.,TRBJ1-5,TRBV19,.,CASSLGLDRPFSPQHF,TGTGCCAGTAGTCTGGGACTAGACAGGCCCTTTTCGCCCCAGCATTTT
.,TRBJ2-3,TRBV10-1,.,CASSGLLTDTQYF,TGCGCCAGCAGCGGACTGCTCACAGATACGCAGTATTTT
TRBD1,TRBJ1-2,TRBV2,.,CASRDRGGSGYTF,TGTGCCAGCAGGGACAGGGGTGGAAGTGGCTACACCTTC
TRBD1,TRBJ2-7,TRBV11-3,once,CASSLQDRGPEQYF,TGTGCCAGCAGCTTACAAGACAGGGGTCCCGAGCAGTACTTC
TRBD2,TRBJ2-7,TRBV28,.,CASSRTSGRAGYEQYF,TGTGCCAGCAGTCGGACTAGCGGGAGGGCCGGTTACGAGCAGTACTTC
.,TRBJ2-3,TRBV9,.,CASSVVGGLDTQYF,TGTGCCAGCAGCGTAGTTGGCGGGCTAGATACGCAGTATTTT
TRBD1,TRBJ2-7,TRBV5-6,.,CASSTGQGIHEQYF,TGTGCCAGCAGCACGGGACAGGGCATCCACGAGCAGTACTTC
TRBD2,TRBJ2-2,TRBV2,.,CASRGRLAGVVNTGELFF,TGTGCCAGCAGAGGGAGACTAGCGGGAGTAGTGAACACCGGGGAGCTGTTTTTT
TRBD2,TRBJ2-1,TRBV4-1,few,CASSQIRLAVYDEQFF,TGCGCCAGCAGCCAGATTAGACTAGCAGTATACGATGAGCAGTTCTTC
TRBD2,TRBJ2-7,TRBV13,.,CASSLGGLAGPSAGYEQYF,TGTGCCAGCAGCTTAGGTGGACTAGCGGGACCTTCTGCGGGGTACGAGCAGTACTTC
TRBD1,TRBJ2-7,TRBV5-1,.,CASSGDRGRNEQYF,TGCGCCAGCAGCGGCGACAGGGGGCGGAACGAGCAGTACTTC
TRBD1,TRBJ1-3,TRBV19,.,CASSITRGQGNTIYF,TGTGCCAGTAGTATCACCAGGGGGCAAGGAAACACCATATATTTT